Listed below are T cell receptor beta chains from one sample, sequenced in a study of radiotherapy plus CTLA-4 blockade in lung cancer. Clones were read by immunoSEQ multiplex PCR, and TCRdb kept only the in-frame ones, dropping some. The sample shows approximately 80,000 clones, 78% of them seen only once. This specimen was peripheral blood, taken from a patient treated with radiotherapy plus ipilimumab. The receptors derive from a human donor with non-small cell lung cancer whose response to radiotherapy plus ipilimumab could not be evaluated. Some clones in this sample may be carry-over from other donors' samples. The CDR3 runs from the conserved cysteine through the conserved F or W. Each record gives: D gene, J gene, V gene, CDR3 protein. A D gene is named only where the DNA matches it firmly.

D: TRBD2; J: TRBJ2-5; V: TRBV29-1; CDR3: CSVPGGAGGGETQYF
D: NA; J: TRBJ1-2; V: TRBV6-1; CDR3: CAFSDRFHGYTF
D: TRBD1; J: TRBJ2-1; V: TRBV19; CDR3: CASSRDRAYNEQFF
D: TRBD1; J: TRBJ2-5; V: TRBV5-4; CDR3: CASSPQGQETQYF
D: TRBD1; J: TRBJ1-1; V: TRBV30; CDR3: CAWRGQGRTEAFF
D: TRBD2; J: TRBJ2-2; V: TRBV5-4; CDR3: CASSLVWAGGNTGELFF
D: NA; J: TRBJ2-1; V: TRBV6-6; CDR3: CASSLYGESSYNEQFF
D: NA; J: TRBJ2-4; V: TRBV19; CDR3: CASQGPLAKNIQYF
D: TRBD2; J: TRBJ2-1; V: TRBV7-2; CDR3: CASSLAGLAGGPYNEQFF
D: TRBD1; J: TRBJ2-7; V: TRBV5-1; CDR3: CASSLEGQGAKEYF
D: NA; J: TRBJ1-2; V: TRBV7-2; CDR3: CASSLGGGGVYGYTF
D: TRBD1; J: TRBJ1-1; V: TRBV7-2; CDR3: CASSPPGTANTEAFF
D: TRBD1; J: TRBJ1-2; V: TRBV5-4; CDR3: CASSYRTGGIYGYTF
D: TRBD1; J: TRBJ1-1; V: TRBV7-9; CDR3: CASSLDRGFTEAFF
D: TRBD1; J: TRBJ2-7; V: TRBV5-1; CDR3: CASSSEDRDKQYF
D: TRBD1; J: TRBJ2-7; V: TRBV23-1; CDR3: CASSPFTGTGLHEQYF
D: TRBD2; J: TRBJ2-7; V: TRBV5-1; CDR3: CASSLGLAALPDEQYF
D: NA; J: TRBJ1-6; V: TRBV6-6; CDR3: CASSYSWGDSPLHF
D: TRBD2; J: TRBJ2-3; V: TRBV4-1; CDR3: CASSPQTWRGGADTQYF
D: TRBD2; J: TRBJ2-3; V: TRBV5-4; CDR3: CASSLYISGGNTDTQYF
D: NA; J: TRBJ1-2; V: TRBV5-1; CDR3: CASSLGGRAYGYTF
D: TRBD1; J: TRBJ2-7; V: TRBV7-9; CDR3: CASSGQGAYEQYF
D: TRBD1; J: TRBJ2-7; V: TRBV15; CDR3: CATSRDRTGGINEQYF
D: TRBD1; J: TRBJ2-2; V: TRBV6-6; CDR3: CASRTGTDTGELFF
D: TRBD1; J: TRBJ2-1; V: TRBV5-1; CDR3: CASSGRTGPIGSYNEQFF
D: NA; J: TRBJ1-4; V: TRBV2; CDR3: CASTTYPRTVEKLFF
D: TRBD1; J: TRBJ2-7; V: TRBV4-3; CDR3: CASSQDWGQPYEQYF
D: NA; J: TRBJ1-4; V: TRBV6-5; CDR3: CASSLQTGENEKLFF
D: TRBD1; J: TRBJ1-6; V: TRBV4-2; CDR3: CASSQDRDRVNSPLHF
D: NA; J: TRBJ2-2; V: TRBV6-5; CDR3: CASRLRIGELFF
D: NA; J: TRBJ2-7; V: TRBV4-2; CDR3: CASSHPTGEQYF
D: TRBD1; J: TRBJ1-5; V: TRBV19; CDR3: CASRTGGWQPQHF
D: TRBD1; J: TRBJ1-2; V: TRBV25-1; CDR3: CASSAGQGALYGYTF
D: NA; J: TRBJ1-4; V: TRBV9; CDR3: CASSSGPGIGSVGNEKLFF
D: NA; J: TRBJ1-2; V: TRBV18; CDR3: CASSPFEWRRNYGYTF
D: NA; J: TRBJ1-1; V: TRBV11-2; CDR3: CASRAVGGALNTEAFF
D: NA; J: TRBJ2-7; V: TRBV18; CDR3: CASSPGEGVGYEQYF
D: TRBD2; J: TRBJ2-5; V: TRBV19; CDR3: CASTTSGGETQYF
D: NA; J: TRBJ1-3; V: TRBV18; CDR3: CASSPSPYDSGNTIYF
D: TRBD1; J: TRBJ2-3; V: TRBV2; CDR3: CASSGQIDTDTQYF
D: NA; J: TRBJ1-5; V: TRBV19; CDR3: CATAFDRWNQPQHF
D: TRBD1; J: TRBJ1-2; V: TRBV5-4; CDR3: CASSLGTGENYGYTF
D: NA; J: TRBJ2-1; V: TRBV5-1; CDR3: CASSLLDRDNEQFF
D: TRBD1; J: TRBJ1-5; V: TRBV18; CDR3: CASSPFGQARNQPQHF
D: NA; J: TRBJ1-1; V: TRBV5-4; CDR3: CASSLGGGGMNTEAFF
D: NA; J: TRBJ2-1; V: TRBV27; CDR3: CASSLTGYEQFF
D: TRBD1; J: TRBJ1-2; V: TRBV7-9; CDR3: CASSSSDRREYGYTF
D: NA; J: TRBJ2-5; V: TRBV19; CDR3: CASSREIQQETQYF
D: NA; J: TRBJ2-1; V: TRBV9; CDR3: CASSSLSGGNEQFF
D: NA; J: TRBJ1-4; V: TRBV5-1; CDR3: CASSESREKLLF
D: NA; J: TRBJ2-5; V: TRBV11-3; CDR3: CASSWGKETQYF
D: TRBD2; J: TRBJ2-2; V: TRBV12-5; CDR3: CASGLAPGGRGGELFF